Listed here are 10 T cell receptor beta chains from one sample, sequenced in a study of cytomegalovirus exposure and HLA in healthy donors. PCR primers comprised 60 Vbeta and 13 Jbeta primers. Profiled with immunoSEQ multiplex PCR; TCRdb holds only in-frame clones, not every one. The sample carries approximately 150,000 clones, roughly four fifths recorded once. Source material: PBMCs. Receptor source: a man aged 50 to 59 in good health and CMV-seropositive.

The chain has TRBV7-7 and TRBJ2-1, with TRBD1 matching 7 bases. Germline CDR1 SSHAT, CDR2 FNYEAQ (reference sequence). This CDR3 is built from 15 residues. J was trimmed by 7 bases and V by 1 base; bases with no gene match: 7. The CDR3 here is CASSLDRGYGNEQFF. The CDR3 region has the DNA TGTGCCAGCAGCTTAGACAGGGGTTATGGAAATGAGCAGTTCTTC. Full variable domain (outside the CDR3, taken from reference TRBV7-7 and TRBJ2-1): GAGVSQSPRYKVTKRGQDVTLRCDPISSHATLYWYQQALGQGPEFLTYFNYEAQPDKSGLPSDRFSAERPEGSISTLTIQRTEQRDSAMYRCASSLDRGYGNEQFFGPGTRLTVL.

The CDR3 spells CAWSGLAGAQGGEQYF. The CDR3 bases are TGTGCCTGGTCCGGACTAGCGGGGGCCCAGGGTGGGGAGCAGTACTTC. The V call is TRBV30, the J call TRBJ2-7; 13 bases line up with TRBD2. Germline lookup yields CDR1 GTSNPN and CDR2 SVGIG (reference sequence). V lost 5 bases to trimming and J lost 7 bases; unmatched junction nucleotides: 14. The CDR3 is 16 residues long.

The genes are TRBV28 and TRBJ1-6; D may be TRBD1 (6 bases). V lost 11 bases and J 6 bases, leaving 17 bases between the germline ends. The CDR3 consists of 14 residues. CDR1 MDHEN and CDR2 SYDVKM come from the germline V gene. CDR3 region: CAGRGAALNSPLHF. The CDR3 nucleotides are TGTGCCGGCCGGGGGGCAGCGCTTAATTCACCCCTCCACTTT.

To note about this clone: This sample also contains other DNA sequences that code for the same CDR3. The V gene is TRBV28, the J gene TRBJ1-2, with 7 nucleotides matching TRBD1. The CDR3 is 12 residues long. V shed 3 bases, J shed 5 bases, and the junction held 0 bases outside the gene matches. The germline V gene encodes CDR1 MDHEN and CDR2 SYDVKM. CDR3 nucleotides: TGTGCCAGCAGTTTGACAGGGTATGGCTACACCTTC. Translation: CASSLTGYGYTF.

The rearrangement uses TRBV6-4 and TRBJ2-6, with a possible D match to TRBD1 (6 bases). The germline V gene encodes CDR1 MRHNA and CDR2 SNTAGT. The CDR3 loop spans 17 amino acids. V lost 9 bases and J 0 bases, leaving 18 bases between the germline ends. CDR3: CASTRTAQSSGANVLTF. The CDR3 coding sequence is TGTGCCAGTACTAGGACAGCGCAGAGCTCTGGGGCCAACGTCCTGACTTTC.

The chain is built from TRBV30 and TRBJ2-7, with 9 bases that match TRBD1. Germline V CDR1 and CDR2: GTSNPN, SVGIG (reference sequence). The CDR3 consists of 14 residues. V gave up 5 bases and J gave up 0 bases; unmatched junction bases: 5. The CDR3 DNA is TGTGCCTGGTCACAGGGGGCCAGCTCCTACGAGCAGTACTTC. Its protein is CAWSQGASSYEQYF.

On this clone: This sample also contains other DNA sequences that code for the same CDR3. CDR3 nucleotides: TGCGCCAGCAGCCCCGGGACAGGGAATTCACCCCTCCACTTT. As protein: CASSPGTGNSPLHF. The gene calls are TRBV5-1 and TRBJ1-6; TRBD1 matches 9 bases. The V and J ends lost 4 bases and 7 bases, in that order; junction bases with no gene match: 3. Per germline, CDR1 SGHRS and CDR2 YFSETQ. The CDR3 extends over 14 amino acids.

The chain links TRBV27 to TRBJ1-5; possibly TRBD1 for D (6 bases). Germline values: CDR1 MNHEY, CDR2 SMNVEV (reference sequence). V was pared by 5 bases and J by 6 bases, with 14 bases between. This CDR3 is built from 14 residues. The CDR3 sequence is CASSPGVIVQPQHF. Written as DNA, the CDR3 is TGTGCCAGCAGTCCAGGGGTAATAGTTCAGCCCCAGCATTTT.

The chain has TRBV9 and TRBJ2-7; possible D gene TRBD1, 5 bases. Germline V gives CDR1 SGDLS, CDR2 YYNGEE. CDR3 length: 17 amino acids. V was trimmed by 1 base and J by 0 bases, leaving 17 bases between them. CDR3 loop: CASSVRPVGHTSYEQYF. CDR3 nucleotide sequence: TGTGCCAGCAGCGTAAGGCCAGTAGGACACACCTCCTACGAGCAGTACTTC.

This sequence joins TRBV7-5 and TRBJ2-7; the DNA was not compared with TRBD1, the D call given in the table. TRBV7-5 is annotated as a pseudogene. This CDR3 is 18 amino acids long. In DNA form, the CDR3 reads TGTGTCAGAAGCTCTCTGCCAAAACCCGCCTCAGTCCCAAACGAGCAGTACTTC. Translation: CVRSSLPKPASVPNEQYF.